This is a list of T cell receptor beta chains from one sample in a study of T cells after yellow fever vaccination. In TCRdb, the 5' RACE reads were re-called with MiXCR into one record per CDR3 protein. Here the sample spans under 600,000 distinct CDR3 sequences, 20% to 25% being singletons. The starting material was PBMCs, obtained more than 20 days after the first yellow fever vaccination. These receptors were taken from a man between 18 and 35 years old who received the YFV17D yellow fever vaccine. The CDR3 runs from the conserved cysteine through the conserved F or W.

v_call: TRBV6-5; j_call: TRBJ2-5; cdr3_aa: CASSYSTSGGMAQYF
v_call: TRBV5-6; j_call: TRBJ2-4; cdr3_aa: CASSLAVGNIQYF
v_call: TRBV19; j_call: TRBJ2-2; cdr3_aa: CASSFQVTGELFF
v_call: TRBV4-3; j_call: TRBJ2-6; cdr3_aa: CASSQRSSQEISGANVLTF
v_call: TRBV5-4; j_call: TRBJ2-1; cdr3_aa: CASSSIAGAYNEQFF
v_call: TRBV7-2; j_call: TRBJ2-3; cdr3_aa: CASSATTYTDTQYF
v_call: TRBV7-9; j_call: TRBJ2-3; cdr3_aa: CASSFPGGGTDTQYF
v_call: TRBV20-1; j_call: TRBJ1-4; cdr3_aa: CSAPDRGGEKLFF
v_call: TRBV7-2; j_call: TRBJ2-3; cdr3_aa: CASSLGRRAGATDTQYF
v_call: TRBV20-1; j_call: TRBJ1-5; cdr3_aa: CSAVGGTNQPQHF
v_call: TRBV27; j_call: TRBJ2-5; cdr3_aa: CASSFPSTGSETQYF
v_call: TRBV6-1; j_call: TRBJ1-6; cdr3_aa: CASRGGTQGALSPLHF
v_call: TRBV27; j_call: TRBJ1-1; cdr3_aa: CASSLRTGLTEAFF
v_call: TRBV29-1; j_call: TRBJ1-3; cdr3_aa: CSVVGDRNSGNTIYF
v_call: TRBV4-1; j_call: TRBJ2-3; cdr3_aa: CASSQIGLAGGITDTQYF
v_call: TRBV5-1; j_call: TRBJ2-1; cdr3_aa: CASSPGTGLYNEQFF
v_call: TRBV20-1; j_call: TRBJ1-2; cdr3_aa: CSARGDDYGYTF
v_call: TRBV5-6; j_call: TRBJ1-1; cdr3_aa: CASSSTSYTEAFF
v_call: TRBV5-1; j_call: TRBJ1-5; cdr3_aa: CASSADRGQPQHF
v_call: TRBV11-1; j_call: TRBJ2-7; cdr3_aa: CASSSEWGAGARIRYEQYF
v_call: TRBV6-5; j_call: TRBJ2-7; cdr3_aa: CASSYSPYGVGSYEQYF
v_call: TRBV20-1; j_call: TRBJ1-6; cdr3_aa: CSARSRGENNSPLHF
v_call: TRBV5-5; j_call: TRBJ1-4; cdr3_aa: CASSSGTTNEKLFF
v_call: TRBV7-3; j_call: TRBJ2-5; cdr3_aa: CASSLTRRGGTQETQYF
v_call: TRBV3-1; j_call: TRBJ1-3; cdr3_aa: CASSQRFSYTGLYTIYF
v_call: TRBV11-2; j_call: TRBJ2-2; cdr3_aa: CASSLVVTSGTGELFF
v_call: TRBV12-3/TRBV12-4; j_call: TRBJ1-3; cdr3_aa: CASSFRQGNTIYF
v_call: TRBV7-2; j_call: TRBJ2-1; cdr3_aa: CASSKTSRSSYNEQFF
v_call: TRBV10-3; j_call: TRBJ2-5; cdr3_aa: CAIKSQETQYF
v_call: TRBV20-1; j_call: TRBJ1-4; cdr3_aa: CSAQFGGGEKLFF
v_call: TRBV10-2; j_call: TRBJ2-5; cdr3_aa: CASGFPHQETQYF
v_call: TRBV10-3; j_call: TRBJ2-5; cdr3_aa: CAISDKGGQETQYF
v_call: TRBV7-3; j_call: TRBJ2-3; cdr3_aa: CASSLTSGPTDTQYF
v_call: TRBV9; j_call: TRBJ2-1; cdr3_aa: CASSGGLAYNEQFF
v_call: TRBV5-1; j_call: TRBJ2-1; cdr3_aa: CASSSGGDSYNEQFF
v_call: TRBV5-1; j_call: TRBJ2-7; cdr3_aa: CASSPYGDITYEQYF
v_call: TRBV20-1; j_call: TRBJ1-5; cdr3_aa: CSAPRGAGQPQHF
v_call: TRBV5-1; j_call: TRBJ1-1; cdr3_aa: CACTGGELANTEAFF
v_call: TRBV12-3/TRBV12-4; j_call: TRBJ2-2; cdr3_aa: CASSATGELFF
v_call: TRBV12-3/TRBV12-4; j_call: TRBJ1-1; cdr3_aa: CASSGTTGVEGTEAFF
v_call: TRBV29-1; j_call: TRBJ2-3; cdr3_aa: CSVGSGGLNTQYF
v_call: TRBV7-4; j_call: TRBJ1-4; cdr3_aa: CANVLSTRNEKLFF
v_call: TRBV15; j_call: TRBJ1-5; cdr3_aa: CATSRPTGGGGQPQHF
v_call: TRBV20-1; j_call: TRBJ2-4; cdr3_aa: CSASGSGIAKNIQYF
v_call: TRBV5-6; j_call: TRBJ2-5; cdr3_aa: CASSLGLEAETQYF
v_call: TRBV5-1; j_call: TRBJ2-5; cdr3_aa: CASSQGTSEGGETQYF
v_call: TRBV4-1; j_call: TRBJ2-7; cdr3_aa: CASSQERGAIPEQYF
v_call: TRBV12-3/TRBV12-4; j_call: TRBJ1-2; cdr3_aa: CASSQGAYGYTF
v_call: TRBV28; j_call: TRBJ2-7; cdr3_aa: CASHRGIAYEQYF
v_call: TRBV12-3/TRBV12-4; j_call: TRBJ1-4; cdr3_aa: CASSSTGIWEKLFF
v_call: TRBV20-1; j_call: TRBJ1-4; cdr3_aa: CSASDRGTEKLFF
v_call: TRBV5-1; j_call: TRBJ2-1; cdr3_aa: CASHRQGVSNEQFF
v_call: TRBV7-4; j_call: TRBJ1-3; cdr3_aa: CASSLVGFSGNTIYF
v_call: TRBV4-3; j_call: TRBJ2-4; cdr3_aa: CASSQDGGRGNIQYF
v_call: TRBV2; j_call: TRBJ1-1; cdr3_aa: CASSERYGASWANTEAFF
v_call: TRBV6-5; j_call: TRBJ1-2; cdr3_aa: CASRGTNGYTF
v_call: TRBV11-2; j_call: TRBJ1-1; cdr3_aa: CASSLVGRQNTEAFF
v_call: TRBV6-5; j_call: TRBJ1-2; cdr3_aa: CASSRDGLNYGYTF
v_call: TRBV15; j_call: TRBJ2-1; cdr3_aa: CATSGGQGFYNEQFF